Below, 9 T cell receptor beta chains from the same sample are listed, as sequenced in a study of blood T cell repertoires in COVID-19. Assay used: immunoSEQ multiplex PCR; TCRdb lists only in-frame clones, some missing. This sample has just over 200,000 clones, with around 81% found just once. The specimen was peripheral blood. Receptor source: a woman in her 70s with acute or convalescent COVID-19.

J is TRBJ2-2 and V is TRBV5-4; 7 bases fit TRBD2. V was pared by 5 bases and J by 5 bases, with 9 bases of the junction left unmatched. The CDR3 consists of 15 residues. Germline V lookup: CDR1 SGHNT, CDR2 YYREEE (reference sequence). CDR3 coding DNA: TGTGCCAGCAGTTCGAGACTAGCCCCGACCGGGGAGCTGTTTTTT. Translation gives CASSSRLAPTGELFF.

This chain links TRBV28 with TRBJ1-6; a weak D match, TRBD1 (6 bases). V dropped 2 bases and J dropped 7 bases, with 15 bases sitting between them. CDR1 and CDR2 (germline): MDHEN, SYDVKM. The CDR3 sequence is 16 residues long. CDR3 in amino acids: CASSLGSGVGNSPLHF. The CDR3 nucleotides read TGTGCCAGCAGTTTAGGATCAGGGGTAGGGAATTCACCCCTCCACTTT.

V usage is TRBV27 and J usage is TRBJ2-1; 11 positions agree with TRBD2. V was clipped by 3 bases and J by 4 bases; unmatched bases: 14. CDR1 is MNHEY and CDR2 is SMNVEV in the germline V gene (reference sequence). CDR3 length: 19 amino acids. The CDR3 nucleotides are TGTGCCAGCAGTTTCTTAGCGGGAGGGAATCTAGCTCCTTACAATGAGCAGTTCTTC. This encodes CASSFLAGGNLAPYNEQFF.

The chain uses TRBV28 and TRBJ2-1; TRBD2 matches 10 bases. Germline V lookup: CDR1 MDHEN, CDR2 SYDVKM. CDR3 length: 17 residues. Losses at the gene ends were 6 bases for V and 5 bases for J; bases not matched to a gene: 13. The DNA of the CDR3 is TGTGCCAGCAGCCCATTGGCCCTAGCGGGAGCTCACAATGAGCAGTTCTTC. This codes for CASSPLALAGAHNEQFF. Based on the CDR3 plus reference TRBV28 and TRBJ2-1, the full variable domain is DVKVTQSSRYLVKRTGEKVFLECVQDMDHENMFWYRQDPGLGLRLIYFSYDVKMKEKGDIPEGYSVSREKKERFSLILESASTNQTSMYLCASSPLALAGAHNEQFFGPGTRLTVL.

This chain connects TRBV21-1 to TRBJ2-3; TRBD2 reflects the table's D call only, with no check against the DNA. TRBV21-1 is a recognized pseudogene. The CDR3 is 17 amino acids. In DNA form, the CDR3 reads TGTGCCAGCAGCAAAGTGGAGCGGGAGGGCCTAACAGATACGCAGTATTTT. This translates into CASSKVEREGLTDTQYF.

The J gene is TRBJ2-2, the V gene TRBV7-9; tentatively, D is TRBD2 (6 bases). The V end lost 6 bases, the J end lost 0 bases, and 14 bases lay between the germline ends. The CDR3 is 16 amino acids. Germline CDR1 is SEHNR and CDR2 is FQNEAQ (reference sequence). The CDR3 sequence is CASRGPGLANTGELFF. CDR3 nucleotides: TGTGCCAGCAGGGGCCCGGGACTCGCGAACACCGGGGAGCTGTTTTTT.

The rearrangement joins TRBV7-8 to TRBJ2-2; possibly TRBD2 for D (5 bases). V shed 1 base and J shed 4 bases, with 10 bases lying between them. The CDR3 length is 15 residues. The germline V gene has CDR1 SGHVS and CDR2 FQNEAQ. CDR3 nucleotide sequence: TGTGCCAGCAGCTTAGTCGGTGGGAGCACCGGGGAGCTGTTTTTT. Protein product: CASSLVGGSTGELFF. Combining the CDR3 with reference TRBV7-8 and TRBJ2-2 gives the whole variable domain GAGVSQSPRYKVAKRGQDVALRCDPISGHVSLFWYQQALGQGPEFLTYFQNEAQLDKSGLPSDRFFAERPEGSVSTLKIQRTQQEDSAVYLCASSLVGGSTGELFFGEGSRLTVL.

This clone was observed a few times. CDR3 residues: CASSYGAASDTQYF. CDR3 sequence (DNA): TGTGCCAGCAGTTATGGAGCGGCCTCAGATACGCAGTATTTT. The chain employs TRBV27 and TRBJ2-3; D is perhaps TRBD2 (5 bases). Germline V gene lookup returns CDR1 MNHEY and CDR2 SMNVEV (reference sequence). V was cut by 4 bases and J by 4 bases, with 12 bases left in between. This CDR3 spans 14 amino acids.

The chain carries TRBV7-8 and TRBJ2-5; 7 bases are shared with TRBD1. There are 15 residues in the CDR3. With V trimmed by 1 base and J by 4 bases, 6 bases remained unmatched. Looked up from germline, CDR1 is SGHVS and CDR2 is FQNEAQ. In DNA form, the CDR3 reads TGTGCCAGCAGCTTAGGACAGGGCCCGGGAGAGACCCAGTACTTC. It yields the protein CASSLGQGPGETQYF.